One and the same sample provided the 22 T cell receptor gamma chains below, sequenced in a study of gamma-delta T cells after stem cell transplantation. TCRdb used CATT to re-call clones from the RT-PCR reads. This sample carries fewer than 450 gamma-chain clones, 2% to 2.5% of them seen once, and the ten largest clones take 36%. The source material was gamma-delta T cells. These receptors all come from a human donor. It is not recorded whose cells these are; they may come from a transplant donor.

As to this clone: For this DNA, TCRdb reports the protein of a much larger clone, which diverges at residue 12, most likely from a read error; the protein presented here is translated directly from the DNA. The chain couples TRGV9 to TRGJ1 or TRGJ2. The germline V gene has CDR1 GITISATS and CDR2 ISYDGTV (reference sequence). The CDR3 covers 15 residues. The CDR3 DNA follows: TGTGCCTTGTGGGAGGTGCGAAAGAATTATTATAACAAACTCTTT. Its translation is CALWEVRKNYYNKLF.

By share of the sample, this clone is medium-sized. A far larger clone differs by one base, so this is likely a read error. The chain combines TRGV9 with TRGJP. The ends lost 0 bases at V and 7 bases at J; junction bases unmatched: 3. Germline CDR1 is GITISATS and CDR2 is ISYDGTV (reference sequence). The length of the CDR3 is 16 residues. The CDR3 DNA is TGTGCCTTGTGGGAGGTGCACGAGTTGGGCAAAAAAATCAAGGTATTT. Residues: CALWEVHELGKKIKVF.

The sample holds a few counts of this clone. A read error likely explains this, since a far larger clone differs by one base. Other DNA sequences in the sample encode the same CDR3. The chain joins TRGV9 to TRGJP. Germline CDR1 is GITISATS and CDR2 is ISYDGTV (reference sequence). The CDR3 is made up of 16 amino acids. CDR3 sequence (DNA): TGTGCCTTGTGGGAGGCGAGTGAGTTGGGCAAAAAAATCAAAGTATTT. Translated: CALWEASELGKKIKVF.

Regarding this clone: The protein recorded in TCRdb matches a much larger clone and deviates from this DNA's translation at residue 9, suggesting a read error; the protein here is obtained by translating the DNA. The rearrangement links TRGV9 to TRGJP. CDR3 length: 16 amino acids. The V and J ends lost 1 base and 12 bases, in that order; junction bases with no gene match: 9. Looked up from germline, CDR1 is GITISATS and CDR2 is ISYDGTV (reference sequence). CDR3 bases: TGTGCCTTGTGGGAGGTAATGGGGTCGGGCAAAAAAATCAAGGTATTT. Translating it yields CALWEVMGSGKKIKVF.

By sample fraction, this clone is hyperexpanded. This CDR3 is also generated by other DNA sequences in the sample. J is TRGJP and V is TRGV9. CDR3 size: 17 residues. The germline gives CDR1 GITISATS, CDR2 ISYDGTV (reference sequence). The junction had 7 bases not matched to a gene; V was cut back by 0 bases and J by 8 bases. CDR3 amino acids: CALWEVQEKLGKKIKVF. The CDR3 nucleotides read TGTGCCTTGTGGGAGGTGCAAGAAAAGTTGGGCAAAAAAATCAAGGTATTT.

The chain uses TRGV4 and TRGJ1 or TRGJ2. Germline trimming cut 4 bases from V and 0 bases from J; bases unmatched to any gene: 6. Germline assignment: CDR1 EGSTGY and CDR2 YDSYTSSV. This CDR3 region has 14 residues. CDR3 DNA: TGTGCCACCTGGGACGGTTCGAATTATTATAAGAAACTCTTT. It encodes CATWDGSNYYKKLF.

With regard to this clone: A single base is all that separates this from a far larger clone, so a read error is likely. At the DNA level, this CDR3 is encoded by other sequences in the same sample as well. The chain employs TRGV9 and TRGJP. The CDR3 sequence is 16 residues long. The junction had 5 bases not matched to a gene; V was cut back by 2 bases and J by 7 bases. Germline V lookup: CDR1 GITISATS, CDR2 ISYDGTV (reference sequence). The CDR3 loop is CALWEASELGKKIKVF. The DNA for the CDR3 is TGTGCCTTGTGGGAGGCGAGCGAGTTGGGCAAAAAAATCAAGGTATTT.

Note on this clone: This sequence is one base from a far larger clone and is likely a read error. The sample carries other DNA sequences with the same CDR3. This chain uses TRGV9 with TRGJP. Germline V CDR1 and CDR2: GITISATS, ISYDGTV (reference sequence). The CDR3 consists of 16 residues. CDR3 amino acids: CALWEHQELGKKIKVF. The CDR3, as DNA: TGTGCCTTGTGGGAGCATCAAGAGCTGGGCAAAAAAATCAAGGTATTT.

Concerning this clone itself: A far larger clone is a single base away, which makes a read error likely. The chain uses TRGV9 and TRGJP. The V segment lost 2 bases and the J segment 4 bases; nucleotides outside the gene matches: 8. This CDR3 contains 18 residues. Looked up from germline, CDR1 is GITISATS and CDR2 is ISYDGTV (reference sequence). The CDR3: CALWEAPNQELGKKIKVF. The CDR3, as DNA: TGTGCCTTGTGGGAGGCCCCAAACCAAGAGTTGGGCAAAAAAATCAAGGTATTT.

Details on this clone: This likely came from a read error, as a far larger clone is one base away. The genes are TRGV2 and TRGJ1 or TRGJ2. Looked up from germline, CDR1 is EGSNGY and CDR2 is YDSYNSKV. This CDR3 has 14 amino acids. CDR3 nucleotides: TGTGCCACCTGGGGCGGGCTGTCGTATTATAAGAAACTCTTT. The encoded protein is CATWGGLSYYKKLF.

With regard to this clone: Translating this DNA gives a protein that differs at residue 2 from the TCRdb one, which belongs to a much larger clone; a read error is likely, and the protein shown is this translation. The chain joins TRGV9 to TRGJP. Germline CDR1 reads GITISATS; CDR2 reads ISYDGTV (reference sequence). The CDR3 covers 16 residues. The CDR3 DNA follows: TGTACCTTGTGGGAGCCACCGGAGTTGGGCAAAAAAATCAAGGTATTT. Amino acid sequence: CTLWEPPELGKKIKVF.

This clone qualifies as medium-sized (0.01 to 0.1%). This likely traces to a read error, being one base from a far larger clone. The V and J genes are TRGV9 and TRGJP. The CDR3 length is 16 residues. Germline loops: CDR1 GITISATS, CDR2 ISYDGTV (reference sequence). The CDR3 reads CASWEVKELGKKIKVF. Written as DNA, the CDR3 is TGTGCCTCGTGGGAGGTGAAAGAGTTGGGCAAAAAAATCAAGGTATTT.

Comments on this clone: TCRdb's protein, taken from a much larger clone, differs from this DNA's translation at residue 10, likely owing to a read error; the protein displayed comes from the DNA. The chain recombines TRGV9 with TRGJP. The CDR3 spans 15 residues. With 5 bases clipped from V and 19 bases from J, the junction kept 17 bases outside the gene matches. Germline V lookup: CDR1 GITISATS, CDR2 ISYDGTV (reference sequence). The CDR3 nucleotides read TGTGCCTTGTGGGGGAAAGAGTTGGGCAGCAAAATCAAGGTATTT. Its protein is CALWGKELGSKIKVF.

A note on this clone: A far more abundant clone sits one base away, making this likely a read error. The sample carries other DNA sequences with the same CDR3. The chain has TRGV9 and TRGJ1 or TRGJ2. Germline values: CDR1 GITISATS, CDR2 ISYDGTV (reference sequence). The CDR3 runs 13 residues. The CDR3 DNA follows: TGTGCCCTGTGGGAGGTGCAGGGTATTAAGAAACTCTTT. Its translation is CALWEVQGIKKLF.

This clone occurred a few times. A far larger clone is one base from this, pointing to a likely read error. In the same sample, other DNA sequences code for this CDR3. J is TRGJP and V is TRGV9. Germline CDR1 and CDR2: GITISATS and ISYDGTV (reference sequence). The CDR3 runs to 15 residues. The DNA for the CDR3 is TGTGCCTTGTGGGGGAAAGAGCTGGGCAAAAAAATCAAGGTATTT. This translates into CALWGKELGKKIKVF.

On this clone itself: The protein TCRdb lists belongs to a much larger clone and differs from this DNA's translation at residue 5, which points to a read error; the protein shown is made from the DNA. The chain combines TRGV9 with TRGJP. The CDR3 totals 15 residues. CDR1 is GITISATS and CDR2 is ISYDGTV in the germline V gene (reference sequence). J gave up 8 bases and V 5 bases, and 6 bases lay outside the gene matches. CDR3 bases: TGTGCCTTGTGGGGTCGTCAGTTGGGCAAAAAAATCAAGGTATTT. Its protein product is CALWGRQLGKKIKVF.

With regard to this clone: This DNA's translation differs at residue 4 from TCRdb's protein, which comes from a much larger clone; a read error is likely, and the protein shown is translated from the DNA. The chain recombines TRGV9 with TRGJP. Germline V lookup: CDR1 GITISATS, CDR2 ISYDGTV (reference sequence). CDR3 length: 15 residues. CDR3 in DNA: TGTGCCTTGCGGGAGGGAGAGTTGGGCAAAAAAATCAAGGTATTT. This sequence encodes CALREGELGKKIKVF.

By its share, this clone is large. The chain is built from TRGV9 and TRGJ1 or TRGJ2. CDR3 length equals 11 residues. V lost 2 bases and J lost 9; bases outside the gene matches: 4. Looked up from germline, CDR1 is GITISATS and CDR2 is ISYDGTV (reference sequence). The chain's CDR3 is CALWEGRKKLF. The CDR3 DNA follows: TGTGCCTTGTGGGAGGGCCGTAAGAAACTCTTT.

In this sample, this clone is large. It may be a read error: a sequence one base away is much more abundant. The sample contains more than one DNA sequence encoding this CDR3. The CDR3 nucleotides read TGTGCCTTGTGGGAGGTGCAAGGGTTGGGCAAAAAAATCAAGGTATTT. As protein: CALWEVQGLGKKIKVF. The chain carries TRGV9 and TRGJP. The CDR3 runs 16 residues. Germline V gives CDR1 GITISATS, CDR2 ISYDGTV (reference sequence).

As for this clone: This DNA's translation differs at residue 10 from TCRdb's protein, which comes from a much larger clone; a read error is likely, and the protein shown is translated from the DNA. The V call is TRGV9, the J call TRGJP. Germline assignment: CDR1 GITISATS and CDR2 ISYDGTV (reference sequence). The CDR3 loop spans 15 amino acids. This CDR3 reads CALWESALGEKIKVF. DNA of the CDR3: TGTGCCTTGTGGGAGTCTGCGTTGGGCGAAAAAATCAAGGTATTT.

A note on this clone: The likely explanation is a read error, given a far larger clone one base away. Other DNA sequences within the sample encode an identical CDR3. The chain joins TRGV9 to TRGJP. In germline, CDR1 is GITISATS, CDR2 ISYDGTV (reference sequence). The CDR3 sequence is 17 residues long. The CDR3 DNA follows: TGTGCCTTGTGGGAGGTGCATTTAGAGTTGGGCAAAAAAATCAAGGTGTTT. Amino acid sequence: CALWEVHLELGKKIKVF.

With regard to this clone: It is likely a read error: a sequence one base away is far more abundant. Other DNA sequences in the same sample also yield this CDR3. The V gene is TRGV9, the J gene TRGJP. CDR1 is GITISATS and CDR2 is ISYDGTV in the germline V gene (reference sequence). CDR3 length equals 16 residues. CDR3: CALWELQELGKKIKVF. CDR3 DNA: TGTGCCTTGTGGGAGCTCCAAGAGTTGGGTAAAAAAATCAAGGTATTT.